A single T cell receptor (beta chain) is shown here with its context. A much bigger clone sits one base away, suggesting this may be a read error. This sample is drawn from a study of CD8 T cells in ankylosing spondylitis. Trimming shortened V by 5 bases and J by 7 bases, and 14 bases separated the two germline ends. CDR1 is MNHEY and CDR2 is SMNVEV in the germline V gene (reference sequence). There are 14 residues in the CDR3. TCRdb re-called the 5' RACE reads with MiXCR, one entry per CDR3 protein. The table records roughly 180,000 distinct CDR3 sequences, over 10% of them present only once. Sequences were obtained from blood, either unsorted or a sorted T cell fraction (not recorded which). The genes are TRBV27 and TRBJ2-2; D not resolved. This receptor was taken from a female donor with ankylosing spondylitis or in good health (not recorded which). The CDR3 bases are TGTGCCAGCAGTGGCGGCTTTAGCATCGGGGAGCTGTTTTTT. Translated: CASSGGFSIGELFF.